These 29 T cell receptor beta chains were all obtained from the same sample, sequenced in a study of blood T cell repertoires in COVID-19. Measured with immunoSEQ multiplex PCR; TCRdb has only the in-frame clones, and not every one. In the table there are 85,000 to 130,000 clones, just over 90% of which are singletons. The source material was peripheral blood. These receptors were collected from a man in his 60s with acute or convalescent COVID-19.

This clone was observed once. In nucleotides, the CDR3 is TGCGCCAGCAGCCTTTTCGGACAGGAGGGCATTCAGTACTTC. It encodes CASSLFGQEGIQYF. This chain uses TRBV4-1 with TRBJ2-4; D might be TRBD1 (7 bases). The V gene's germline CDR1 is MGHRA and CDR2 YSYEKL. The CDR3 runs to 14 residues. With 4 bases removed from V and 9 bases from J, the gap between germline ends came to 16 bases.

The V gene is TRBV5-1, the J gene TRBJ2-7; D is uncertain. This CDR3 has 11 amino acids. CDR1 is SGHRS, CDR2 YFSETQ, per germline. Trimming cost V 5 bases and J 0 bases, with 3 bases left between them. The CDR3 here is CASRRSYEQYF. For the CDR3, the DNA is TGCGCCAGCAGGCGCTCCTACGAGCAGTACTTC.

V gene TRBV4-2 combines with J gene TRBJ2-2, with D perhaps TRBD1 (5 bases). The CDR3 spans 14 residues. The V gene lost 0 bases and the J gene lost 6 bases, with 8 bases spanning the gap. CDR1 is LGHNA, CDR2 YNFKEQ, per germline. CDR3 DNA: TGTGCCAGCAGCCAAGATGTAGGGGCCGGGGAGCTGTTTTTT. The encoded protein is CASSQDVGAGELFF.

The chain carries TRBV15 and TRBJ2-2; 7 bases match TRBD1. This CDR3 is 13 amino acids long. The germline gives CDR1 LNHNV, CDR2 YYDKDF (reference sequence). V shed 9 bases, J shed 1 base, and the junction held 2 bases outside the gene matches. The CDR3 DNA is TGTGCCACGCAGGGGGTGAACACCGGGGAGCTGTTTTTT. It specifies CATQGVNTGELFF.

The gene calls are TRBV27 and TRBJ2-1, with TRBD2 identical over 8 bases. This CDR3 has 16 residues. The germline gives CDR1 MNHEY, CDR2 SMNVEV (reference sequence). The junction had 8 bases not matched to a gene; V was cut back by 5 bases and J by 2 bases. The CDR3 nucleotides are TGTGCCAGCAGTCCCCTCGGGGGGGGACCCTACAATGAGCAGTTCTTC. It encodes CASSPLGGGPYNEQFF.

The chain employs TRBV10-3 and TRBJ2-1; TRBD1 aligns across 8 bases. In germline, CDR1 is ENHRY, CDR2 SYGVKD. The CDR3 contains 14 residues. Trimming removed 10 bases from V and 8 bases from J; junction bases left unmatched: 13. Written as DNA, the CDR3 is TGTGCCAGCCGGCTAGGGCAGGGGGCGGATGAGCAGTTCTTC. Its protein is CASRLGQGADEQFF.

The chain couples TRBV4-1 to TRBJ2-4; 9 nucleotides match TRBD1. After removal of 0 bases from V and 2 bases from J, the junction contained 11 bases not matched to a gene. The CDR3 has 19 amino acids. CDR1 MGHRA and CDR2 YSYEKL come from the germline V gene. The CDR3 nucleotides are TGCGCCAGCAGCCAAGATCAGGTGGCGGGACAGGGCTCCAAAAACATTCAGTACTTC. It is translated as CASSQDQVAGQGSKNIQYF.

The V gene is TRBV2, the J gene TRBJ2-1, with 9 bases fitting TRBD2. The CDR3 has 17 amino acids. Per germline, CDR1 SNHLY and CDR2 FYNNEI. The V gene end was trimmed by 4 bases and the J gene end by 5 bases; junction bases not matched to a gene: 12. The CDR3 here is CASSGRTGASGNNEQFF. Here the CDR3 DNA reads TGTGCCAGCAGTGGGAGGACGGGGGCTAGCGGGAACAATGAGCAGTTCTTC.

The genes are TRBV4-2 and TRBJ1-5; D ambiguous. Germline V gives CDR1 LGHNA, CDR2 YNFKEQ. The CDR3 loop spans 13 amino acids. Trimming cost V 1 base and J 8 bases, with 9 bases left between them. CDR3 coding DNA: TGTGCCAGCAGCCAAGGACGGGTTGAGCCCCAGCATTTT. Translating gives CASSQGRVEPQHF.

The chain recombines TRBV7-6 with TRBJ2-5, with 9 positions matching TRBD1. V gave up 8 bases and J gave up 4 bases; unmatched junction bases: 5. The CDR3 extends over 13 amino acids. Germline V CDR1 and CDR2: SGHVS, FNYEAQ. The CDR3 sequence: CASRDRVGETQYF. The DNA of the CDR3 is TGTGCCAGCCGGGACAGGGTCGGAGAGACCCAGTACTTC.

This chain uses TRBV5-1 with TRBJ1-2, with D perhaps matching TRBD1 (5 bases). Germline V gene lookup returns CDR1 SGHRS and CDR2 YFSETQ. The CDR3 covers 15 residues. The V gene lost 3 bases and the J gene lost 5 bases, with 17 bases spanning the gap. As DNA, the CDR3 is TGCGCCAGCAGCTCGGCGGGGCCAGTCTCGTATGGCTACACCTTC. Amino acids: CASSSAGPVSYGYTF. Full variable domain (remainder filled in from reference TRBV5-1 and TRBJ1-2): KAGVTQTPRYLIKTRGQQVTLSCSPISGHRSVSWYQQTPGQGLQFLFEYFSETQRNKGNFPGRFSGRQFSNSRSEMNVSTLELGDSALYLCASSSAGPVSYGYTFGSGTRLTVV.

V is TRBV15 and J is TRBJ2-3, with D tentatively TRBD1 (6 bases). Germline CDR1 and CDR2: LNHNV and YYDKDF (reference sequence). V was cut by 2 bases and J by 0 bases, with 12 bases left in between. The CDR3 extends over 16 amino acids. CDR3: CATSRRQESSTDTQYF. The CDR3 coding sequence is TGTGCCACCAGCAGAAGACAGGAGTCTAGCACAGATACGCAGTATTTT.

The CDR3 spells CASSNYGQGARETQYF. The CDR3 DNA sequence: TGTGCCAGCAGCAACTACGGCCAGGGGGCGCGAGAGACCCAGTACTTC. The rearrangement joins TRBV14 to TRBJ2-5; TRBD1 matches 8 bases. The CDR3 runs to 16 residues. Germline lookup yields CDR1 SGHDN and CDR2 FVKESK. J gave up 4 bases and V 5 bases, and 12 bases lay outside the gene matches.

This CDR3 reads CASSGGQGVNTEAFF. The CDR3, as DNA: TGCGCCAGCAGCGGGGGACAGGGGGTGAACACTGAAGCTTTCTTT. V and J are TRBV5-1 and TRBJ1-1; 11 bases align to TRBD1. Per germline, CDR1 SGHRS and CDR2 YFSETQ. CDR3 length: 15 amino acids. V lost 4 bases and J lost 0; bases outside the gene matches: 2.

The gene calls are TRBV14 and TRBJ2-3; possible D gene TRBD2, 5 bases. The length of the CDR3 is 16 residues. Deletions cut 3 bases from V and 2 bases from J, with 15 bases between. Germline V gives CDR1 SGHDN, CDR2 FVKESK. CDR3 amino acids: CASSHLVGNITDTQYF. The CDR3 DNA reads TGTGCCAGCAGCCACCTAGTCGGGAACATCACAGATACGCAGTATTTT.

The chain combines TRBV10-3 with TRBJ2-1, with a tentative D call TRBD2 (5 bases). Germline V gene lookup returns CDR1 ENHRY and CDR2 SYGVKD. CDR3 size: 13 residues. Trimming stripped 10 bases from V and 7 bases from J, with 17 bases between. The DNA for the CDR3 is TGTGCCACCACGATCCGGGATAATAATGAGCAGTTCTTC. Protein product: CATTIRDNNEQFF.

V is TRBV5-4 and J is TRBJ1-3, with a tentative D call TRBD1 (6 bases). V lost 0 bases and J 3 bases, leaving 7 bases between the germline ends. Germline V lookup: CDR1 SGHNT, CDR2 YYREEE (reference sequence). CDR3 length: 14 residues. In DNA, the CDR3 is TGTGCCAGCAGCTTGGACAGGGTTGGAAACACCATATATTTT. It translates to CASSLDRVGNTIYF.

This clone came up once. The same CDR3 also results from other DNA sequences found in this sample. The chain is built from TRBV14 and TRBJ2-1, with D possibly matching TRBD2 (5 bases). The CDR3 length is 16 residues. Germline CDR1 is SGHDN and CDR2 is FVKESK. V was cut by 1 base and J by 4 bases, with 14 bases left in between. The CDR3 region has the DNA TGTGCCAGCAGCCAAGGGCTCGGCGGGCCTTACAATGAGCAGTTCTTC. Its protein is CASSQGLGGPYNEQFF.

The rearrangement joins TRBV3-1 (or the pseudogene TRBV3-2) to TRBJ2-2; D remains ambiguous. The CDR3 loop spans 14 amino acids. Trimming shortened V by 4 bases and J by 3 bases, and 9 bases separated the two germline ends. Germline CDR1 and CDR2: LGHDT and YNNKEL (reference sequence). The DNA of the CDR3 is TGTGCCAGCAGCCCCCCAGGTGACACCGGGGAGCTGTTTTTT. This translates into CASSPPGDTGELFF.

The V gene is TRBV6-5, the J gene TRBJ1-5, with no clear D. Looked up from germline, CDR1 is MNHEY and CDR2 is SVGAGI. The CDR3 runs 12 residues. Trimming shortened V by 6 bases and J by 7 bases, and 10 bases separated the two germline ends. Here the CDR3 DNA reads TGTGCCAGCAGGGGAGGGCGGCAGCCCCAGCATTTT. Protein product: CASRGGRQPQHF.

The chain recombines TRBV12-3 or TRBV12-4 with TRBJ2-3; D not resolved. This CDR3 is 12 amino acids long. V was trimmed by 8 bases and J by 2 bases, leaving 8 bases between them. The CDR3 is CASRVTTDTQYF. The CDR3 coding sequence is TGTGCCAGCCGCGTAACCACAGATACGCAGTATTTT.

The rearrangement links TRBV27 to TRBJ2-3, with 10 bases matching TRBD2. This CDR3 contains 15 residues. V lost 3 bases, J lost 3 bases, and 3 bases stayed unmatched. The germline gives CDR1 MNHEY, CDR2 SMNVEV (reference sequence). The CDR3 here is CASSFISGRTDTQYF. Here the CDR3 DNA reads TGTGCCAGCAGTTTTATTAGCGGGAGGACAGATACGCAGTATTTT.

The rearrangement links TRBV27 to TRBJ2-5; the match to TRBD2 covers 16 bases. There are 16 residues in the CDR3. The germline V gene encodes CDR1 MNHEY and CDR2 SMNVEV (reference sequence). Germline trimming cut 4 bases from V and 2 bases from J; bases unmatched to any gene: 1. CDR3: CASSSGLAGGQETQYF. In DNA form, the CDR3 reads TGTGCCAGCAGTTCGGGACTAGCGGGAGGGCAAGAGACCCAGTACTTC.

This CDR3 reads CASSRTGGTSGSTEQFF. In DNA form, the CDR3 reads TGCGCCAGCAGCCGTACCGGGGGGACTAGCGGGAGTACTGAGCAGTTCTTC. The V gene is TRBV5-1, the J gene TRBJ2-1; 14 nucleotides line up with TRBD2. The germline V gene has CDR1 SGHRS and CDR2 YFSETQ. The length of the CDR3 is 17 residues. V was pared by 4 bases and J by 9 bases, with 12 bases of the junction left unmatched.

V usage is TRBV5-4 and J usage is TRBJ1-1; D gene unclear. The germline CDR1 and CDR2 sequences are SGHNT and YYREEE (reference sequence). Between the trimmed V and J ends, which lost 6 bases and 2 bases, there was a span of 14 bases. This CDR3 comprises 14 residues. The chain's CDR3 is CASTRPPDNTEAFF. The CDR3 DNA follows: TGTGCCAGCACTAGACCCCCTGACAACACTGAAGCTTTCTTT.

The V gene is TRBV28, the J gene TRBJ2-7, with 8 positions matching TRBD1. Germline assignment: CDR1 MDHEN and CDR2 SYDVKM. The CDR3 runs to 15 residues. After removal of 6 bases from V and 6 bases from J, the junction contained 13 bases not matched to a gene. Here the CDR3 DNA reads TGTGCCAGCAGCCAGGTTATCAGGGGGCTCGGCGAGCAGTACTTC. This gives the protein CASSQVIRGLGEQYF.

The chain recombines TRBV19 with TRBJ1-3, with 7 positions matching TRBD1. This CDR3 comprises 13 residues. With V trimmed by 3 bases and J by 8 bases, 4 bases remained unmatched. Germline V lookup: CDR1 LNHDA, CDR2 SQIVND (reference sequence). The CDR3 bases are TGTGCCAGTAGTATTCAGGGGGTTGACACCATATATTTT. The encoded protein is CASSIQGVDTIYF.

This clone was observed a single time. The V call is TRBV10-3, the J call TRBJ1-6; D perhaps matches TRBD1 (5 bases). The ends were cut back, 0 bases at V and 13 bases at J, with 16 bases in the middle. Germline assignment: CDR1 ENHRY and CDR2 SYGVKD. The CDR3 is 15 amino acids. DNA of the CDR3: TGTGCCATCAGTGAGTCGGCGGCGGACATCAATCCCCTCCACTTT. Amino acids: CAISESAADINPLHF.

Worth noting for this clone: One junction end does not reproduce the germline sequence, and a read error may be involved. Other nucleotide sequences from this sample produce the same CDR3. V and J are TRBV19 and TRBJ1-1; TRBD1 might be the D (5 bases). This CDR3 has 15 residues. From germline, CDR1 is LNHDA and CDR2 SQIVND (reference sequence). Written as DNA, the CDR3 is TGTGCCAGTAGTGGCAGGGTTATCGTAAACACTGAAGCCTTCTTT. Residues: CASSGRVIVNTEAFF.